These 24 T cell receptor beta chains came from one sample sequenced in a study of cytomegalovirus exposure and HLA in healthy donors. The PCR used 60 Vbeta and 13 Jbeta primers. Sequencing used immunoSEQ multiplex PCR; TCRdb keeps in-frame clones, though not all of them. The table shows about 160,000 clones, with 60% to 85% occurring only once. Specimen: PBMCs. Receptor source: a man aged 45-60 years in good health and CMV-seropositive.

This rearrangement joins TRBV6-5 to TRBJ2-7, with D tentatively TRBD1 (6 bases). CDR1 is MNHEY and CDR2 is SVGAGI in the germline V gene. V dropped 6 bases and J dropped 2 bases, with 11 bases sitting between them. This CDR3 is 13 amino acids long. The CDR3, as DNA: TGTGCCAGCAGCCTGACAGGTACCTACGAGCAGTACTTC. The encoded protein is CASSLTGTYEQYF.

This clone has just a few counts. V gene TRBV11-3 combines with J gene TRBJ2-7, with 10 bases matching TRBD2. Germline CDR1 is SGHNT and CDR2 is YENEEA. The CDR3 consists of 16 residues. The V segment lost 4 bases and the J segment 5 bases; nucleotides outside the gene matches: 11. Written as DNA, the CDR3 is TGTGCCAGCAGCTCCTCCCTTCTAGCGGGGGTGGACGAGCAGTACTTC. As protein: CASSSSLLAGVDEQYF.

This chain connects TRBV25-1 to TRBJ1-2; 9 nucleotides align to TRBD1. Germline V gene data show CDR1 as MGHDK and CDR2 as SYGVNS. CDR3 length: 18 amino acids. Losses at the gene ends were 1 base for V and 0 bases for J; bases not matched to a gene: 9. CDR3 bases: TGTGCCAGCAGTGAATTACGTGACAGGGGGTCATCTAACTATGGCTACACCTTC. This gives the protein CASSELRDRGSSNYGYTF.

There are a few counts of this clone. This chain links TRBV11-2 with TRBJ2-6; no definite D call. V lost 9 bases and J 0 bases, leaving 6 bases between the germline ends. The CDR3 runs 13 residues. The germline V gene encodes CDR1 SGHAT and CDR2 FQNNGV. CDR3: CASRFSGANVLTF. In nucleotides, the CDR3 is TGTGCCAGTCGGTTCTCTGGGGCCAACGTCCTGACTTTC.

The CDR3 loop reads CASSPGGWEEQYF. For the CDR3, the DNA is TGTGCCAGCAGCCCAGGGGGTTGGGAAGAGCAGTACTTC. V is TRBV6-5 and J is TRBJ2-7; 7 nucleotides agree with TRBD1. The germline gives CDR1 MNHEY, CDR2 SVGAGI. The CDR3 has 13 residues. V was clipped by 6 bases and J by 7 bases; unmatched bases: 9.

In its sample, this clone was seen once. The V call is TRBV2, the J call TRBJ2-7; D uncertain. The CDR3 is 11 residues long. Trimming cost V 10 bases and J 1 base, with 8 bases left between them. Looked up from germline, CDR1 is SNHLY and CDR2 is FYNNEI. In DNA, the CDR3 is TGTGCCACTCAGGTATCCTACGAGCAGTACTTC. It translates to CATQVSYEQYF.

The chain combines TRBV9 with TRBJ2-5; D is perhaps TRBD1 (6 bases). The last part of the DNA fits TRBJ2-7 better; the J call may be wrong. This CDR3 spans 14 amino acids. Germline values: CDR1 SGDLS, CDR2 YYNGEE. CDR3: CASSVRQGTYEQYF. The CDR3 DNA sequence: TGTGCCAGCAGCGTACGGCAGGGGACCTACGAGCAGTACTTC.

J is TRBJ2-7 and V is TRBV9, with 7 bases matching TRBD2. This CDR3 is 14 amino acids long. V shed 4 bases, J shed 0 bases, and the junction held 4 bases outside the gene matches. From germline, CDR1 is SGDLS and CDR2 YYNGEE. The CDR3 nucleotides read TGTGCCAGCAGCCCCCCTAGCGGCTCCTACGAGCAGTACTTC. Translation: CASSPPSGSYEQYF.

This clone appeared a single time. The V call is TRBV19, the J call TRBJ2-4; 9 nucleotides match TRBD1. V lost 6 bases, J lost 6 bases, and 6 bases stayed unmatched. The CDR3 length is 14 residues. Germline V gene lookup returns CDR1 LNHDA and CDR2 SQIVND (reference sequence). CDR3: CASSPGQGGNIQYF. The CDR3 DNA is TGTGCCAGTAGCCCGGGACAGGGAGGAAACATTCAGTACTTC. Looking up the rest from reference TRBV19 and TRBJ2-4 gives the full variable domain: DGGITQSPKYLFRKEGQNVTLSCEQNLNHDAMYWYRQDPGQGLRLIYYSQIVNDFQKGDIAEGYSVSREKKESFPLTVTSAQKNPTAFYLCASSPGQGGNIQYFGAGTRLSVL.

V usage is TRBV5-8 and J usage is TRBJ2-7; no clear D gene. Trimming took 0 bases from V and 6 from J, leaving 4 bases between them. CDR3 size: 11 residues. CDR1 SGHTS and CDR2 YDEGEE come from the germline V gene. The CDR3 region is CASSLVSEQYF. The CDR3 bases are TGTGCCAGCAGCTTGGTATCCGAGCAGTACTTC.

The rearrangement links TRBV27 to TRBJ2-2, with TRBD2 as a possible D gene (6 bases). The germline gives CDR1 MNHEY, CDR2 SMNVEV (reference sequence). The V end was cut by 0 bases, the J end by 3 bases, with 11 bases between. This CDR3 contains 16 residues. CDR3 sequence: CASSLSPGGDTGELFF. CDR3 nucleotides: TGTGCCAGCAGTTTATCCCCCGGGGGTGACACCGGGGAGCTGTTTTTT.

V gene TRBV5-1 combines with J gene TRBJ2-5, with 8 bases fitting TRBD2. The CDR3 length is 16 residues. CDR1 is SGHRS and CDR2 is YFSETQ in the germline V gene. J lost 0 bases, V lost 2 bases, and 6 bases had no gene match. CDR3 region: CASSFIGGGYQETQYF. In nucleotides, the CDR3 is TGCGCCAGCAGCTTCATCGGGGGGGGGTACCAAGAGACCCAGTACTTC.

This chain links TRBV2 with TRBJ1-2, with a weak D call TRBD1 (6 bases). CDR3 length: 14 amino acids. V lost 6 bases and J 8 bases, leaving 19 bases between the germline ends. CDR1 SNHLY and CDR2 FYNNEI come from the germline V gene. This CDR3 is CASSNQGLVGGYTF. In DNA, the CDR3 is TGTGCCAGCAGCAATCAGGGGCTGGTGGGAGGCTACACCTTC.

V is TRBV5-4 and J is TRBJ1-5, with 11 bases that match TRBD1. Losses at the gene ends were 3 bases for V and 2 bases for J; bases not matched to a gene: 7. The CDR3 is 17 amino acids. Germline CDR1 is SGHNT and CDR2 is YYREEE (reference sequence). CDR3 in amino acids: CASSWTGGVSGNQPQHF. CDR3 DNA sequence: TGTGCCAGCAGCTGGACAGGGGGCGTATCGGGCAATCAGCCCCAGCATTTT.

The CDR3 DNA reads as TGTGCCGGATGTGGGGAGGGGAATTCACCCCTCCACTTT. This codes for CAGCGEGNSPLHF. This chain connects TRBV6-1 to TRBJ1-6, with D possibly being TRBD1 (5 bases). The CDR3 runs 13 residues. V shed 11 bases and J shed 7 bases, with 15 bases lying between them. Germline V gene data show CDR1 as MNHNS and CDR2 as SASEGT.

The J gene is TRBJ2-2, the V gene TRBV4-3; unclear D gene. The CDR3 loop spans 15 amino acids. Germline CDR1 LGHNA, CDR2 YSLEER. Trimming left V 3 bases short and J 5 bases short, with 13 bases between. The CDR3 sequence is CASSQIMTRTGELFF. As DNA, the CDR3 is TGCGCCAGCAGCCAGATTATGACTCGTACCGGGGAGCTGTTTTTT.

The chain is built from TRBV2 and TRBJ2-5, with 15 bases lining up with TRBD2. V shed 8 bases and J 4 bases; nucleotides not matched to a gene: 11. This CDR3 is built from 17 residues. The germline CDR1 and CDR2 sequences are SNHLY and FYNNEI. The CDR3 DNA reads as TGTGCCAGCGTTCCGGGACTAGCGGGGGGCCGGAGAGAGACCCAGTACTTC. It yields the protein CASVPGLAGGRRETQYF.

The rearrangement links TRBV5-1 to TRBJ1-6; 7 nucleotides agree with TRBD1. The V and J ends lost 5 bases and 6 bases, in that order; junction bases with no gene match: 5. CDR1 and CDR2 from the germline V gene are SGHRS and YFSETQ. This CDR3 is 14 amino acids long. The CDR3 sequence: CASSVAGGNSPLHF. In nucleotides, the CDR3 is TGCGCCAGCAGTGTGGCAGGGGGTAATTCACCCCTCCACTTT.

The V gene is TRBV5-4, the J gene TRBJ2-7; D possibly corresponds to TRBD1 (5 bases). The V end was cut by 2 bases, the J end by 3 bases, with 9 bases between. CDR1 is SGHNT and CDR2 is YYREEE in the germline V gene (reference sequence). This CDR3 comprises 13 residues. CDR3 sequence (DNA): TGTGCCAGCAGCTTCACAGGACGCTACGAGCAGTACTTC. Translation: CASSFTGRYEQYF. The full variable domain, in which reference TRBV5-4 and TRBJ2-7 provide the parts outside the CDR3, is ETGVTQSPTHLIKTRGQQVTLRCSSQSGHNTVSWYQQALGQGPQFIFQYYREEENGRGNFPPRFSGLQFPNYSSELNVNALELDDSALYLCASSFTGRYEQYFGPGTRLTVT.

The chain links TRBV11-2 to TRBJ1-1; TRBD1 matches 11 bases. V lost 0 bases and J lost 5; bases outside the gene matches: 5. Germline V CDR1 and CDR2: SGHAT, FQNNGV. The CDR3 length is 16 residues. CDR3 amino acids: CASSLDLGTGGTEAFF. DNA of the CDR3: TGTGCCAGCAGCTTAGATCTAGGGACAGGGGGGACTGAAGCTTTCTTT.

This rearrangement joins TRBV6-1 to TRBJ1-1, with a possible D match to TRBD1 (5 bases). The CDR3 totals 13 residues. The V end lost 7 bases, the J end lost 1 base, and 10 bases lay between the germline ends. The germline gives CDR1 MNHNS, CDR2 SASEGT. CDR3 in amino acids: CASMAGGNTEAFF. CDR3 bases: TGTGCCAGCATGGCGGGGGGGAACACTGAAGCTTTCTTT.

V usage is TRBV7-3 and J usage is TRBJ2-3; 10 nucleotides match TRBD1. The CDR3 is made up of 15 amino acids. Germline V gene data show CDR1 as SGHTA and CDR2 as FQGTGA. The ends lost 5 bases at V and 2 bases at J; junction bases unmatched: 4. The CDR3 region has the DNA TGTGCCAGCAGCCAGGGACAGGGGACCACAGATACGCAGTATTTT. Translating gives CASSQGQGTTDTQYF.

The chain links TRBV4-1 to TRBJ1-1, with D unresolved. Germline V gene sequence: CDR1 MGHRA, CDR2 YSYEKL. V was trimmed by 4 bases and J by 10 bases, leaving 25 bases between them. The CDR3 is 16 amino acids. CDR3 DNA: TGCGCCAGCAGCCCAAGTCCAGTCTCGTCTAGCATGGGAGCTTTCTTT. This codes for CASSPSPVSSSMGAFF.

The chain carries TRBV5-1 and TRBJ2-3; D gene unclear. There are 12 residues in the CDR3. Germline CDR1 SGHRS, CDR2 YFSETQ. V was cut by 5 bases and J by 2 bases, with 6 bases left in between. CDR3 sequence (DNA): TGCGCCAGCAGACTTTACACAGATACGCAGTATTTT. Translated: CASRLYTDTQYF.